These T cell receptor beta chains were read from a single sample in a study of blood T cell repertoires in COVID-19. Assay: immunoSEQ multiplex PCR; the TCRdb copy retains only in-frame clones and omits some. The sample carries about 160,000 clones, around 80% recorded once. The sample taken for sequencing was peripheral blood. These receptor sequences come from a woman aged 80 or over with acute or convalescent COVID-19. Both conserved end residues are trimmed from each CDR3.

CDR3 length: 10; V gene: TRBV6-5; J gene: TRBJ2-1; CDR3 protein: AARSSYNEQF
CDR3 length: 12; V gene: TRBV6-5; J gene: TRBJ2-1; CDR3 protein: ASRPGLADNEQF
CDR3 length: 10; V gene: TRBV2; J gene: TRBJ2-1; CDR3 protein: ASLLIYNEQF
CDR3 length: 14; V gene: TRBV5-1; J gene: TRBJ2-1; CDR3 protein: ASSLGGGSLYNEQF
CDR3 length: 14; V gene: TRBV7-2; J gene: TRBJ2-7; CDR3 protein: ASSLVSGGISYEQY
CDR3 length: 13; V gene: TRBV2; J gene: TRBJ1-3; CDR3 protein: ASSVNRDSGNTIY
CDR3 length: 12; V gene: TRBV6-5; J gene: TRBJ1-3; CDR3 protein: ASSLRGTGNTIY
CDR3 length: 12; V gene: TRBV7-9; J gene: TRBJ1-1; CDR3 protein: ASSLLTGVGEAF
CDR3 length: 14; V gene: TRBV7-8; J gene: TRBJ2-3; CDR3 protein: ASSGRLADFPDTQY
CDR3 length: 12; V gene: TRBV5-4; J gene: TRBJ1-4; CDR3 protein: ASSPGQGNEKLF
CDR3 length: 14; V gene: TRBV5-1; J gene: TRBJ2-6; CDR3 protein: ASSLRDNSGANVLT
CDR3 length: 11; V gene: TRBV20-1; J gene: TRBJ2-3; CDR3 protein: SASGDREDTQY
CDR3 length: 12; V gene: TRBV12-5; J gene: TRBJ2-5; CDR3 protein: ASGPGTGSWTQY
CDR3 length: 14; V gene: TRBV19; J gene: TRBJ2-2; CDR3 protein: ASSGTSGANTGELF
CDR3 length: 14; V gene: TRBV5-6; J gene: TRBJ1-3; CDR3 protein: ASSPGQRGSGNTIY
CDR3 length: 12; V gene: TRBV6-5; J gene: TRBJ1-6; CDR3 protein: ASSIGAPNSPLH
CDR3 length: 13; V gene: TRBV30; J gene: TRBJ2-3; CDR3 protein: AWSPLAGAGDTQY
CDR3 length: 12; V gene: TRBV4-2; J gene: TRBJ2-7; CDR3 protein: ASSHGAGTSVLC
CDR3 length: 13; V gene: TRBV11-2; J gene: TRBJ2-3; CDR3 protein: ASSLLAGVFGTQY
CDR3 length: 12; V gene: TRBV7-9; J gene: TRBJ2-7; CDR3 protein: ASSPRDFFYEQY
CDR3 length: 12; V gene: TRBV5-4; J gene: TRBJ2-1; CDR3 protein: ASSLRGMGNEQF
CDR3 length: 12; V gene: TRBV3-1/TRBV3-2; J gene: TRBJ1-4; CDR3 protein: ASSWDWGNEKLF
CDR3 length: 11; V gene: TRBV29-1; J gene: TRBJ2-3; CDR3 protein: SADRGDTDTQY
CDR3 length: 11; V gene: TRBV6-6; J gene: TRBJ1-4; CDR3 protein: ASSPGLGEKLF
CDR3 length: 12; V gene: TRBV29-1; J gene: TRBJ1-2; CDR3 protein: SVANSGSPYGYT
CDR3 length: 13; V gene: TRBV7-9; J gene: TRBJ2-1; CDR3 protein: ASSLGEVPNNEQF
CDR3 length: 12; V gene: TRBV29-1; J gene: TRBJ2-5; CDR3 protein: SVGTLADQETQY
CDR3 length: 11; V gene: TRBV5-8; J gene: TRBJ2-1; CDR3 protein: ASSRRLDNEQF
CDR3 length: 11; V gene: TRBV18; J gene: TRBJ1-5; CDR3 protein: ASSPGGYQPQH
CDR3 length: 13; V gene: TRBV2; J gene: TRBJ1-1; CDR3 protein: ASSDLHLGDTEAF
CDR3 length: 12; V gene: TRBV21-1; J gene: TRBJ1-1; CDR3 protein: ASSKATGGTEAF
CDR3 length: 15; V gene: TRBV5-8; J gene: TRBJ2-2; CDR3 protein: ASSPRTSGTNTGELF
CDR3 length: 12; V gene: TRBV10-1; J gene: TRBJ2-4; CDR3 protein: ASSEGGAGNIQY
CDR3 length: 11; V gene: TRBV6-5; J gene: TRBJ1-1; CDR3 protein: ASSYMTATEAF
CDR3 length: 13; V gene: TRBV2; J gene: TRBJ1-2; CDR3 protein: ASSLSGQGNYGYT
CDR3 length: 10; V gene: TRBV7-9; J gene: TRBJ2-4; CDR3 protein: ASSLTGGIQY
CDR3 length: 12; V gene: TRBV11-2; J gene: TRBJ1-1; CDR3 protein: ASSARVSDTEAF
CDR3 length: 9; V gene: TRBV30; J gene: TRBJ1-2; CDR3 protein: AWMGGYGYT
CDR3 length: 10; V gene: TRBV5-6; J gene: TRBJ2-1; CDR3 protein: ASSFINNEQF
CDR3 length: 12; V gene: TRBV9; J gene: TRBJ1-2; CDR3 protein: ASSPQNEQGGYT
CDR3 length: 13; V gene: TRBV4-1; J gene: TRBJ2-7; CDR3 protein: ASSLNTNGGYEQY
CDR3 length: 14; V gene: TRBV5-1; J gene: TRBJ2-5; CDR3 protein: ASSLVVTGGGETQY
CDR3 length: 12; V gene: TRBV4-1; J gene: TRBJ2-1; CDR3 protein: ASSPLVLYNEQF
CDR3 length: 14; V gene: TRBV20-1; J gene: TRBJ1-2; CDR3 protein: SASIGEATANYGYT
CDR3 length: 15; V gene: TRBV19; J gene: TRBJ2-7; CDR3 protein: ASSIGGLAGGTYEQY
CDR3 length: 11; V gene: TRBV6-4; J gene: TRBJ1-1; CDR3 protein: ASSVAWNTEAF
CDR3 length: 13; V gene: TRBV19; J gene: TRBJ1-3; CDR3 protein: ASSIAGSSGNTIY
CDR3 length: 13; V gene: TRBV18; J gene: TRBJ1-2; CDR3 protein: ASSPLGREDYGYT